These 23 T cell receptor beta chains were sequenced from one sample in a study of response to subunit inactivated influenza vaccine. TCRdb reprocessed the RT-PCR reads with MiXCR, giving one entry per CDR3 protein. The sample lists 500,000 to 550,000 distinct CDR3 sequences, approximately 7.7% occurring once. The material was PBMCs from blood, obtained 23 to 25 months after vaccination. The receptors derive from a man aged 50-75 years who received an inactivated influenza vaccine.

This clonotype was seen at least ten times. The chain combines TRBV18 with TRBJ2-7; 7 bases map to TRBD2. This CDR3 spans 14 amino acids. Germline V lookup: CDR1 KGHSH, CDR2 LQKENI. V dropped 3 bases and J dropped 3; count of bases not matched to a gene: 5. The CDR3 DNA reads TGTGCCAGCTCACCTCGGAGCGGGGTCTACGAGCAGTACTTC. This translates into CASSPRSGVYEQYF.

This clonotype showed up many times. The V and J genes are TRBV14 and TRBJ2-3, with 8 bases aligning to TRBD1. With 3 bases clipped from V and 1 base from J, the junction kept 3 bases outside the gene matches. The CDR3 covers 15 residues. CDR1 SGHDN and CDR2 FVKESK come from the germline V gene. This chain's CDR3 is CASSHVGQGTDTQYF. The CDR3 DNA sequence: TGTGCCAGCAGCCACGTGGGACAGGGCACAGATACGCAGTATTTT.

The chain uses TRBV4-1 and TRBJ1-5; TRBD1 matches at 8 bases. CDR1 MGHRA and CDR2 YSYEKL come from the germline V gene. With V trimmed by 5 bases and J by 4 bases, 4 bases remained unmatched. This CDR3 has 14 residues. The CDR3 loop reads CASSARTGNQPQHF. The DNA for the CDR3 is TGCGCCAGCAGCGCCCGGACAGGGAATCAGCCCCAGCATTTT.

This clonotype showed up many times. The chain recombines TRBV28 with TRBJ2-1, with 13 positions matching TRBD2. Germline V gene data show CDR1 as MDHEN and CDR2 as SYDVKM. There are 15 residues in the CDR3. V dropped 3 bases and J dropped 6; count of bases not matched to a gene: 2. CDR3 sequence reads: CASSFRLAGGNEQFF. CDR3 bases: TGTGCCAGCAGTTTCCGACTAGCGGGGGGCAATGAGCAGTTCTTC. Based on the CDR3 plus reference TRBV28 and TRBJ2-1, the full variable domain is DVKVTQSSRYLVKRTGEKVFLECVQDMDHENMFWYRQDPGLGLRLIYFSYDVKMKEKGDIPEGYSVSREKKERFSLILESASTNQTSMYLCASSFRLAGGNEQFFGPGTRLTVL.

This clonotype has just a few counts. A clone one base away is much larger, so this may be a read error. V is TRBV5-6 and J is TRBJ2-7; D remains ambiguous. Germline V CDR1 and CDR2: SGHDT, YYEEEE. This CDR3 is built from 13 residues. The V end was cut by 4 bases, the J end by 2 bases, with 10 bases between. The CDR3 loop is CASSPVDAYEQYF. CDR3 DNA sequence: TGTGCCAGCAGCCCCGTAGACGCCTACGAGCAGTACTTC.

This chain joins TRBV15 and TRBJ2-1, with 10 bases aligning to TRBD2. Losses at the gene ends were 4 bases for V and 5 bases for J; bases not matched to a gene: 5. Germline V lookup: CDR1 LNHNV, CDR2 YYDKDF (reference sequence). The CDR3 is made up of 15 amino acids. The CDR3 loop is CATSKSGGANNEQFF. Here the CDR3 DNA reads TGTGCCACCAGCAAGAGCGGGGGGGCCAACAATGAGCAGTTCTTC. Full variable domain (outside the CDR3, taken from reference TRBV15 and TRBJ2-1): DAMVIQNPRYQVTQFGKPVTLSCSQTLNHNVMYWYQQKSSQAPKLLFHYYDKDFNNEADTPDNFQSRRPNTSFCFLDIRSPGLGDTAMYLCATSKSGGANNEQFFGPGTRLTVL.

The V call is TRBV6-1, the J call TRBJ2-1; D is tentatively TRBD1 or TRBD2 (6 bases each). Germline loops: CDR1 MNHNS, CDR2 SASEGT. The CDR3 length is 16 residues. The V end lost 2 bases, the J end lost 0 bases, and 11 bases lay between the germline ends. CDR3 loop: CASSETGGASYNEQFF. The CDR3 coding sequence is TGTGCCAGCAGTGAAACCGGGGGCGCCTCCTACAATGAGCAGTTCTTC.

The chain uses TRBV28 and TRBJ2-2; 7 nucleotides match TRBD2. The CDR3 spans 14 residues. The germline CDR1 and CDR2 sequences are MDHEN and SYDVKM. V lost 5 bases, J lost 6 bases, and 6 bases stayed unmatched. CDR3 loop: CASSRRGDAGELFF. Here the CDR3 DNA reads TGTGCCAGCAGTCGTCGGGGGGACGCCGGGGAGCTGTTTTTT. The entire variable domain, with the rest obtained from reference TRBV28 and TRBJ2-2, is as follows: DVKVTQSSRYLVKRTGEKVFLECVQDMDHENMFWYRQDPGLGLRLIYFSYDVKMKEKGDIPEGYSVSREKKERFSLILESASTNQTSMYLCASSRRGDAGELFFGEGSRLTVL.

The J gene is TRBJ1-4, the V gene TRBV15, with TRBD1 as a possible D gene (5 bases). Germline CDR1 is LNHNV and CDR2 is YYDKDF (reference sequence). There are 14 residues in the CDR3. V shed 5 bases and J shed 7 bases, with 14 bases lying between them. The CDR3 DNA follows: TGTGCCACCAGCCCCGTCGGGGCTTCTGAAAAACTGTTTTTT. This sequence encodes CATSPVGASEKLFF. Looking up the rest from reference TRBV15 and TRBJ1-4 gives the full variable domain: DAMVIQNPRYQVTQFGKPVTLSCSQTLNHNVMYWYQQKSSQAPKLLFHYYDKDFNNEADTPDNFQSRRPNTSFCFLDIRSPGLGDTAMYLCATSPVGASEKLFFGSGTQLSVL.

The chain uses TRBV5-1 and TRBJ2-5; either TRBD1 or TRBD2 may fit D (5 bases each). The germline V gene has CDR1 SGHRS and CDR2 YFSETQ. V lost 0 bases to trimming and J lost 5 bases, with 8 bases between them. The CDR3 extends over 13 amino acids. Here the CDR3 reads CASSLDRTETQYF. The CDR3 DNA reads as TGCGCCAGCAGCTTGGACAGGACTGAGACCCAGTACTTC.

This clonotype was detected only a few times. The CDR3 DNA reads as TGCGCCAGCAGCTCCGGACCCTCTTACAATGAGCAGTTCTTC. Translated, it gives CASSSGPSYNEQFF. This sequence joins TRBV5-1 and TRBJ2-1; the D is unclear. Trimming removed 3 bases from V and 4 bases from J, with 11 bases in between. CDR1 is SGHRS and CDR2 is YFSETQ in the germline V gene. The length of the CDR3 is 14 residues.

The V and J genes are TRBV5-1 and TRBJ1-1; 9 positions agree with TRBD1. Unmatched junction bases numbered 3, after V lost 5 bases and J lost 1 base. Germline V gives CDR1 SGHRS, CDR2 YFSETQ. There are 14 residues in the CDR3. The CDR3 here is CASRTGQGNTEAFF. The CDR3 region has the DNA TGCGCCAGCAGGACGGGACAGGGGAACACTGAAGCTTTCTTT.

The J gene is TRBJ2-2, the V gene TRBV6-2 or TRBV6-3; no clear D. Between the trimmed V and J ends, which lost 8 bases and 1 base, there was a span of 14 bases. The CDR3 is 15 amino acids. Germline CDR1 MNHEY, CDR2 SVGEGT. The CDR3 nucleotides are TGTGCCAGCGGTCCCCGACGGGTGAACACCGGGGAGCTGTTTTTT. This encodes CASGPRRVNTGELFF.

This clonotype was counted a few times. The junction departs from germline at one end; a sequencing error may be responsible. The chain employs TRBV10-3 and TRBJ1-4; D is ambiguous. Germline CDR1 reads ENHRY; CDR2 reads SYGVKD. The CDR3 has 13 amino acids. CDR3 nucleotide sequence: TGTGCCATCAGGCCGGCGTCTAACGAAAAACTGTTTTTT. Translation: CAIRPASNEKLFF.

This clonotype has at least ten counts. CDR3 in amino acids: CASSWDRVNTDTQYF. DNA for the CDR3: TGTGCCAGCAGCTGGGACAGGGTAAACACAGATACGCAGTATTTT. The chain employs TRBV7-3 and TRBJ2-3, with 9 bases aligning to TRBD1. The CDR3 runs to 15 residues. Germline trimming cut 4 bases from V and 2 bases from J; bases unmatched to any gene: 4. Germline loops: CDR1 SGHTA, CDR2 FQGTGA.

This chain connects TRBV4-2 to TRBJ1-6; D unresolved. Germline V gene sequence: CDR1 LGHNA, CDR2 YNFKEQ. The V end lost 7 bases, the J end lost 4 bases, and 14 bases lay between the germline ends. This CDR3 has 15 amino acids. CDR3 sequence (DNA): TGTGCCAGCACGCAGGCTGAAGGGTATAATTCACCCCTCCACTTT. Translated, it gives CASTQAEGYNSPLHF.

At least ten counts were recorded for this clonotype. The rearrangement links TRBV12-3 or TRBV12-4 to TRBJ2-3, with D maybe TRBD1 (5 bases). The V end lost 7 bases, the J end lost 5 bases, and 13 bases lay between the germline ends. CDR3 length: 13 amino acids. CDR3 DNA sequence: TGTGCCAGCACCCCCTGGACACTAGATACGCAGTATTTT. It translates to CASTPWTLDTQYF.

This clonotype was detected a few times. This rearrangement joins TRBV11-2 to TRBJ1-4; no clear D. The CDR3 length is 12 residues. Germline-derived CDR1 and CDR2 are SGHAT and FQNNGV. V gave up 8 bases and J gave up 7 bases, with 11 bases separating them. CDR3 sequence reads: CASCGLGEKLFF. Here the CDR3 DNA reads TGTGCCAGCTGTGGGTTAGGTGAAAAACTGTTTTTT.

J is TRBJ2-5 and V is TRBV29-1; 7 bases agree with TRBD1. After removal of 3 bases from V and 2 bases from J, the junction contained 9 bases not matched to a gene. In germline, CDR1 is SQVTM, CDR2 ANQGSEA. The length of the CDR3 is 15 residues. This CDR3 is CSVDRLGGQQETQYF. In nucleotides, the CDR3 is TGCAGCGTTGATCGGTTAGGGGGACAGCAAGAGACCCAGTACTTC.

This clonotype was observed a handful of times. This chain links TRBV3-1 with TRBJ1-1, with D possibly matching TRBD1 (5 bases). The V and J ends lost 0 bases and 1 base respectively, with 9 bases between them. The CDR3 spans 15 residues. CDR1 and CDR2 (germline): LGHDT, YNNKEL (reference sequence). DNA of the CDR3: TGTGCCAGCAGCCAAGAATCCGGGGGGAACACTGAAGCTTTCTTT. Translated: CASSQESGGNTEAFF.

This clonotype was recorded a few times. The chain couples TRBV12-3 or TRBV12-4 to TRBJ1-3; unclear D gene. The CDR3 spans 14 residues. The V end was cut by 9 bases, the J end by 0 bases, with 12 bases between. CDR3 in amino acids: CARDQGSSGNTIYF. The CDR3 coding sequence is TGTGCCAGGGACCAAGGGTCCTCTGGAAACACCATATATTTT.

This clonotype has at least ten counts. Here the CDR3 reads CSATATIAGLNYEQYF. CDR3 DNA: TGCAGTGCTACCGCCACCATAGCGGGGCTTAACTACGAGCAGTACTTC. The chain recombines TRBV20-1 with TRBJ2-7; 8 bases are a match to TRBD2. Germline V lookup: CDR1 DFQATT, CDR2 SNEGSKA (reference sequence). J gave up 3 bases and V 4 bases, and 14 bases lay outside the gene matches. The CDR3 contains 16 residues.

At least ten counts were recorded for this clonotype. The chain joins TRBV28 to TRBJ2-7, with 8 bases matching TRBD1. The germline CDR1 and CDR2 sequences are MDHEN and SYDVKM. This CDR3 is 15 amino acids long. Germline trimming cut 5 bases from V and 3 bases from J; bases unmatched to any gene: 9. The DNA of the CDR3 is TGTGCCAGCAGTCTTCCGGACAGGGAGTACTACGAGCAGTACTTC. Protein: CASSLPDREYYEQYF.